These 16 T cell receptor beta chains originate from one sample sequenced in a study of neurological immune-mediated disorders. TCRdb re-called the 5' RACE reads with MiXCR, one entry per CDR3 protein. The table has roughly 18,000 distinct CDR3 sequences, about a quarter seen once; the top ten hold roughly 34%. The sample taken for sequencing was PBMCs. The receptor source for this set is a man aged 50 to 60 with HTLV-1-associated myelopathy (HAM/TSP).

This clonotype was detected ten times or more. The chain has TRBV7-2 and TRBJ1-4; the D gene is possibly TRBD1 (5 bases). There are 15 residues in the CDR3. Germline-derived CDR1 and CDR2 are SGHTA and FQGNSA. Trimming took off 2 bases at V and 4 bases at J, with 11 bases between the two ends. The CDR3 loop reads CASSLLQGNNEKLFF. The CDR3, as DNA: TGTGCCAGCAGCTTACTCCAGGGAAATAATGAAAAACTGTTTTTT.

This rearrangement joins TRBV5-1 to TRBJ2-2; D not resolved. V was trimmed by 0 bases and J by 6 bases, leaving 6 bases between them. The CDR3 has 13 amino acids. Germline CDR1 SGHRS, CDR2 YFSETQ. CDR3 sequence reads: CASSLDGSGELFF. In DNA, the CDR3 is TGCGCCAGCAGCTTGGACGGGTCCGGGGAGCTGTTTTTT.

This clonotype was recorded many times. J is TRBJ1-6 and V is TRBV12-3 or TRBV12-4; TRBD1 agrees at 9 bases. This CDR3 region has 15 residues. The V and J ends lost 3 bases and 9 bases, in that order; junction bases with no gene match: 6. The CDR3 DNA reads TGTGCCAGCAGTTTGTTCGGGACAGGGACTTCACCCCTCCACTTT. This gives the protein CASSLFGTGTSPLHF.

V and J are TRBV20-1 and TRBJ2-7; 8 bases map to TRBD2. The CDR3 is made up of 13 amino acids. The V gene's germline CDR1 is DFQATT and CDR2 SNEGSKA (reference sequence). Trimming removed 6 bases from V and 7 bases from J; junction bases left unmatched: 11. The CDR3 reads CSARTPGGREQYF. DNA of the CDR3: TGCAGTGCAAGGACCCCGGGGGGGAGAGAGCAGTACTTC.

This rearrangement joins TRBV3-1 to TRBJ2-3; no reliable D call. This CDR3 region has 12 residues. In germline, CDR1 is LGHDT, CDR2 YNNKEL (reference sequence). V was cut by 1 base and J by 4 bases, with 3 bases left in between. CDR3 sequence (DNA): TGTGCCAGCAGCCAAGCCGCAGATACGCAGTATTTT. Amino acids: CASSQAADTQYF.

The rearrangement links TRBV7-3 to TRBJ2-2, with TRBD2 matching over 8 bases. From germline, CDR1 is SGHTA and CDR2 FQGTGA. The length of the CDR3 is 17 residues. V was clipped by 1 base and J by 1 base; unmatched bases: 5. The CDR3 reads CASSLKGGLVNTGELFF. DNA for the CDR3: TGTGCCAGCAGCTTAAAGGGGGGACTAGTGAACACCGGGGAGCTGTTTTTT.

The rearrangement joins TRBV6-6 to TRBJ2-2; 7 positions agree with TRBD2. The CDR3 totals 17 residues. The trim removed 7 bases at V and 0 bases at J, leaving 11 bases unmatched. Germline V gene data show CDR1 as MNHNY and CDR2 as SVGAGI (reference sequence). CDR3 nucleotide sequence: TGTGCCAGCATTGGCACTAGCGCTGCAACGAACACCGGGGAGCTGTTTTTT. Its protein product is CASIGTSAATNTGELFF.

The chain is built from TRBV10-2 and TRBJ2-1; perhaps TRBD2 as D (6 bases). Germline V gives CDR1 WSHSY, CDR2 SAAADI. Trimming cost V 5 bases and J 0 bases, with 8 bases left between them. The CDR3 extends over 14 amino acids. CDR3 coding DNA: TGCGCCAGCAGTACCGGGAGCTCCTACAATGAGCAGTTCTTC. It is translated as CASSTGSSYNEQFF.

This clonotype was observed a few times. The rearrangement links TRBV7-3 to TRBJ1-1; 8 bases line up with TRBD1. V trimming: 5 bases; J trimming: 0 bases; junction bases outside the gene matches: 5. The CDR3 totals 15 residues. Germline CDR1 SGHTA, CDR2 FQGTGA. CDR3 bases: TGTGCCAGCAGCCTTCAGGGGGCCCTGAACACTGAAGCTTTCTTT. Translating gives CASSLQGALNTEAFF.

A few counts support this clonotype. This rearrangement joins TRBV12-3 or TRBV12-4 to TRBJ1-5, with 9 bases lining up with TRBD1. V gave up 0 bases and J gave up 6 bases; unmatched junction bases: 3. The CDR3 covers 15 residues. The CDR3 sequence: CASSLAVTGGQPQHF. CDR3 coding DNA: TGTGCCAGCAGTTTAGCGGTGACAGGGGGTCAGCCCCAGCATTTT.

The chain carries TRBV20-1 and TRBJ2-7; 8 positions agree with TRBD1. CDR3 size: 14 residues. CDR1 and CDR2 from the germline V gene are DFQATT and SNEGSKA (reference sequence). V was pared by 6 bases and J by 2 bases, with 9 bases of the junction left unmatched. The chain's CDR3 is CSASQDRATYEQYF. The CDR3 nucleotides read TGCAGTGCCTCCCAGGACAGGGCCACCTACGAGCAGTACTTC.

By share, this clonotype ranks as medium-sized. The J gene is TRBJ2-2, the V gene TRBV7-2, with 8 bases that match TRBD2. The V segment lost 3 bases and the J segment 7 bases; nucleotides outside the gene matches: 7. The CDR3 spans 15 residues. Per the germline V gene, CDR1 is SGHTA and CDR2 is FQGNSA. The CDR3 region is CASSFRGLGNGELFF. Written as DNA, the CDR3 is TGTGCCAGCAGCTTCCGGGGACTAGGGAACGGGGAGCTGTTTTTT.

This clonotype was seen repeatedly, ten times or more. V gene TRBV20-1 combines with J gene TRBJ2-7, with D perhaps TRBD2 (6 bases). Germline CDR1 is DFQATT and CDR2 is SNEGSKA (reference sequence). The CDR3 is 11 residues long. With 1 base removed from V and 6 bases from J, the gap between germline ends came to 7 bases. DNA of the CDR3: TGCAGTGCTAGAGCGGGACTCGAGCAGTACTTC. Protein: CSARAGLEQYF.

As to this clonotype: Relative to the germline gene, one junction end is altered; a read error may explain this. The V and J genes are TRBV20-1 and TRBJ2-3, with 12 bases that match TRBD2. CDR1 DFQATT and CDR2 SNEGSKA come from the germline V gene (reference sequence). The length of the CDR3 is 16 residues. The CDR3 reads CSARGPTSGSTNTQYF. In nucleotides, the CDR3 is TGCAGTGCTAGAGGCCCGACTAGCGGGAGCACAAATACGCAGTATTTT.

The gene calls are TRBV5-1 and TRBJ2-5, with D possibly matching TRBD2 (7 bases). Germline CDR1 reads SGHRS; CDR2 reads YFSETQ. This CDR3 is 14 amino acids long. Trimming shortened V by 2 bases and J by 2 bases, and 10 bases separated the two germline ends. This CDR3 reads CASSFGGQQETQYF. CDR3 nucleotide sequence: TGCGCCAGCAGCTTCGGGGGGCAGCAAGAGACCCAGTACTTC. The whole variable domain, remainder taken from reference TRBV5-1 and TRBJ2-5, is KAGVTQTPRYLIKTRGQQVTLSCSPISGHRSVSWYQQTPGQGLQFLFEYFSETQRNKGNFPGRFSGRQFSNSRSEMNVSTLELGDSALYLCASSFGGQQETQYFGPGTRLLVL.

This clonotype was counted many times. J is TRBJ2-2 and V is TRBV29-1; D is unclear. V lost 3 bases to trimming and J lost 0 bases, with 8 bases between them. Looked up from germline, CDR1 is SQVTM and CDR2 is ANQGSEA. CDR3 length: 14 residues. CDR3 sequence reads: CSVDDTTNTGELFF. As DNA, the CDR3 is TGCAGCGTTGACGACACGACGAACACCGGGGAGCTGTTTTTT.